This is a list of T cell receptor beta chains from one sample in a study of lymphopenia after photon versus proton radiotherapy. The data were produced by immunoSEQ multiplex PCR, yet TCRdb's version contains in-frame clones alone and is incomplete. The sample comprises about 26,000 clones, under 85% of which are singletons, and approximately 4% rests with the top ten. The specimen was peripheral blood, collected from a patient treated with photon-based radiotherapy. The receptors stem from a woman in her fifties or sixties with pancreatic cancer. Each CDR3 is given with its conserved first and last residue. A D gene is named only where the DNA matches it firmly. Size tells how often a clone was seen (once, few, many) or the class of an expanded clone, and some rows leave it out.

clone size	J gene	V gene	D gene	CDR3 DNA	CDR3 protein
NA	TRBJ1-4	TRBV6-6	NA	TGTGCCAGCAGTTACTCGTGGGGGGGCAGTAATGAAAAACTGTTTTTT	CASSYSWGGSNEKLFF
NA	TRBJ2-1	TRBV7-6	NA	TGTGCCAGCAGCTTAGCGCGTCAGGGCAATGAGCAGTTCTTC	CASSLARQGNEQFF
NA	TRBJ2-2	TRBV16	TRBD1	TGTGCCAGCAGCCCCAGGGGGAGGAACACCGGGGAGCTGTTTTTT	CASSPRGRNTGELFF
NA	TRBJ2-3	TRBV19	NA	TGTGCCAGTAGTATAGTCCCTGCAGATACGCAGTATTTT	CASSIVPADTQYF
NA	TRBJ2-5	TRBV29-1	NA	TGCAGCGTCTTCGAAATCTCGCAGACCCAGTACTTC	CSVFEISQTQYF
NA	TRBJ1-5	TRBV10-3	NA	TGTGCCATCAGTGAGAGCGTCCAACAGCCCCAGCATTTT	CAISESVQQPQHF
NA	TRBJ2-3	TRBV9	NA	TGTGCCAGCAGCGTAATCCAGGGCAGCACAGATACGCAGTATTTT	CASSVIQGSTDTQYF
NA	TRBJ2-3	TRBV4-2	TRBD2	TGTGCCAGCAGCCGGACTAGCGGGGAACCCGATACGCAGTATTTT	CASSRTSGEPDTQYF
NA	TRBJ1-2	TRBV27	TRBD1	TGTGCCAGCAGTTTATTAGGGACAGTTGGCTACACCTTC	CASSLLGTVGYTF
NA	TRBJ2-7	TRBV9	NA	TGTGCCAGCAGCAAGTCAGACAGGAGTTACGAGCAGTACTTC	CASSKSDRSYEQYF
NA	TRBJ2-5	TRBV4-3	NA	TGCGCCAGCAGCCAAGATTGGGTCAGCGGACCACAAGAGACCCAGTACTTC	CASSQDWVSGPQETQYF
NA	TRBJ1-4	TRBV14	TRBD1	TGTGCCAGCAGCGAGACTCAGGGGGCAGGGGAAAAACTGTTTTTT	CASSETQGAGEKLFF
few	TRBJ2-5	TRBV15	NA	TGTGCCACCAGCACCAGGGAATCAGGAGAGACCCAGTACTTC	CATSTRESGETQYF
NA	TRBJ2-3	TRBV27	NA	TGTGCCAGCAGTAGACTTGGGGACCCCACAGATACGCAGTATTTT	CASSRLGDPTDTQYF
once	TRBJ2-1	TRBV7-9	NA	TGTGCCAGCAGCCCGGCAACAGTCTCAAATGAGCAGTTCTTC	CASSPATVSNEQFF
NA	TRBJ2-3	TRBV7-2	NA	TGTGCCAGCAGCCAGGAGCCTAACACAGATACGCAGTATTTT	CASSQEPNTDTQYF
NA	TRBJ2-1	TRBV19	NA	TGTGCCAGTAGTACGGCAGGACAGTACAATGAGCAGTTCTTC	CASSTAGQYNEQFF
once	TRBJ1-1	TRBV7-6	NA	TGTGCCAGCAGCGCAGTAGGGTCTTTGAACACTGAAGCTTTCTTT	CASSAVGSLNTEAFF
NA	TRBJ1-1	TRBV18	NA	TGTGCCAGCTCACAGAATCAGGGAACGGGCACTGAAGCTTTCTTT	CASSQNQGTGTEAFF
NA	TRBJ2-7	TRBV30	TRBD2	TGTGCCTGGAGTGTACTTCTAGCGGAGTACGAGCAGTACTTC	CAWSVLLAEYEQYF
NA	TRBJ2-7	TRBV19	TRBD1	TGTGCCAGTAGTATCGGGACAGGGACCGAGCAGTACTTC	CASSIGTGTEQYF
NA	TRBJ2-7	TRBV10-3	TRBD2	TGTGCCATCAACGCCGGCGGGAGCTCCTACGAGCAGTACTTC	CAINAGGSSYEQYF
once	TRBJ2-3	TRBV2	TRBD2	TGTGCCAGGGGACTAGCGGGGGCCACGGGTACGCAGTATTTT	CARGLAGATGTQYF
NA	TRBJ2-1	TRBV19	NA	TGTGCCAGTAGTCAATACAGGGAGCAGTTCTTC	CASSQYREQFF
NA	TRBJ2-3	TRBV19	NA	TGTGCCAGTAGTATTCTGGAGACCGGAAAGTTAGATACGCAGTATTTT	CASSILETGKLDTQYF
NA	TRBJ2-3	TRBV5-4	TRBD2	TGTGCCAGCAGCTCGCCCCGAGCGGGATCCACAGATACGCAGTATTTT	CASSSPRAGSTDTQYF
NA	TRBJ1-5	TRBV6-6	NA	TGTGCCAGCAGTTACGACGGGTTCAACCAGCCCCAGCATTTT	CASSYDGFNQPQHF
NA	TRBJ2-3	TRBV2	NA	TGTGCCACCATGGGGGGGGCAGCGACAGATACGCAGTATTTT	CATMGGAATDTQYF
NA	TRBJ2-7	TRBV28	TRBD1	TGTGCCAGCACCCCGGGACAGGCGGCCTACGAGCAGTACTTC	CASTPGQAAYEQYF
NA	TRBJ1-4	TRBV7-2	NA	TGTGCCAGCAGCCTCCAGGACAACTTGGGGGAAAAACTGTTTTTT	CASSLQDNLGEKLFF
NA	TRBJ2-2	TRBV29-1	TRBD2	TGCAGCGTTCTTCGGACTAGCGGCCTGAACACCGGGGAGCTGTTTTTT	CSVLRTSGLNTGELFF
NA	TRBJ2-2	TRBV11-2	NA	TGTGCCAGCAGCCGAACGAACACCGGGGAGCTGTTTTTT	CASSRTNTGELFF
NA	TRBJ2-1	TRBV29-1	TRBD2	TGCAGCGTCAAAGGACTAGCGGGACCCACGAGGAGCTCCTACAATGAGCAGTTCTTC	CSVKGLAGPTRSSYNEQFF
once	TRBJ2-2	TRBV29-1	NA	TGCAGCGTCCAAGAGCGGACCTCGGGCGGGGAGCTGTTTTTT	CSVQERTSGGELFF
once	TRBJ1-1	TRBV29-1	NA	TGCAGCGTTGAGTCCGGGGGCACTGAAGCTTTCTTT	CSVESGGTEAFF
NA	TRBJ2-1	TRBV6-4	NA	TGTGCCAGCATCGGACGGCTGTACAATGAGCAGTTCTTC	CASIGRLYNEQFF
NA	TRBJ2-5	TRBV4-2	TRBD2	TGTGCCAGCAGCCAAGATGAGCAGTGGCTAGCGGAGGAAGAGACCCAGTACTTC	CASSQDEQWLAEEETQYF
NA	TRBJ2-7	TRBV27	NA	TGTGCCAGCAGTTTATCGCCAGGGACAACCTACGAGCAGTACTTC	CASSLSPGTTYEQYF
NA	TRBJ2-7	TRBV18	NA	TGTGCCAGCGGGGCGCAGGAATACTACGAGCAGTACTTC	CASGAQEYYEQYF
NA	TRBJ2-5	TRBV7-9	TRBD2	TGTGCCAGCTACTCCTTACTAGCGGGAGGGCCCTCGGAGACCCAGTACTTC	CASYSLLAGGPSETQYF
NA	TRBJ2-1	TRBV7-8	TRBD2	TGTGCCAGCAGCTTAGAGGTCGGGGGGAGCTACAATGAGCAGTTCTTC	CASSLEVGGSYNEQFF
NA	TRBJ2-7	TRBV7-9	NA	TGCGCCAGCAGCCATACCTCAGACAGCTCCTACGAGCAGTACTTC	CASSHTSDSSYEQYF
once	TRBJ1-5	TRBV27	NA	TGTGCCAGCAGTCCCCGGACACTCGATCAGCCCCAGCATTTT	CASSPRTLDQPQHF
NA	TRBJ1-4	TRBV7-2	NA	TGTGCCAGCAGTCCTCCGGGACGGACTAATGAAAAACTGTTTTTT	CASSPPGRTNEKLFF
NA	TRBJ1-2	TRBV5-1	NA	TGCGCCAGCAGCTTGTTGGCAGGAGGGGATGGCTACACCTTC	CASSLLAGGDGYTF